This passage covers 23 T cell receptor beta chains from one sample sequenced in a study of CD8+ T cells in alopecia areata (dated by TCRdb to the late 2010s). Library preparation employed the immunoSEQ multiplex PCR assay. For TCR sequencing, RNA was extracted from every sample and reverse transcribed into cDNA to serve as template. This immuneACCESS table, as held by TCRdb, lists in-frame sequences with V and J called but not all clones. Of the missing ones, under half trace to an unresolved V gene in checked studies; the others have no known cause. Counted in this sample were about 120,000 clones; around 60% of them appeared once. The ten largest clones capture approximately 5.1% of the sample. Reading the label with the study, this specimen's time point is: roughly 27 days on oral tofacitinib. Per the publication, the treatment or condition label means: oral pan-JAK inhibitor, 5-10 mg twice daily.

Material: CD4+ T cells sorted from blood, obtained at week 4, from a patient treated with tofacitinib. Receptor source: a human donor with alopecia areata.

This clone was counted a few times. The gene calls are TRBV28 and TRBJ2-7; 8 nucleotides match TRBD1. The CDR3 spans 13 residues. The V and J ends lost 3 bases and 5 bases, in that order; junction bases with no gene match: 3. Germline CDR1 MDHEN, CDR2 SYDVKM. Here the CDR3 reads CASSFSDRDEQYF. The CDR3 nucleotides are TGTGCCAGCAGTTTTTCGGACAGGGACGAGCAGTACTTC.

This clone was picked up a small number of times. The rearrangement links TRBV29-1 to TRBJ1-1; TRBD1 aligns across 8 bases. V shed 7 bases and J 4 bases; nucleotides not matched to a gene: 5. The CDR3 covers 12 residues. Looked up from germline, CDR1 is SQVTM and CDR2 is ANQGSEA. DNA for the CDR3: TGCAGCGGGAGGACAGGGAGCACTGAAGCTTTCTTT. As protein: CSGRTGSTEAFF.

This rearrangement joins TRBV30 to TRBJ1-2; tentatively, D is TRBD1 (6 bases). V was clipped by 4 bases and J by 0 bases, with 12 bases between them. The CDR3 consists of 14 residues. Germline-derived CDR1 and CDR2 are GTSNPN and SVGIG (reference sequence). The DNA for the CDR3 is TGTGCCTGGAACCCCGGACAGCCTAACTATGGCTACACCTTC. It translates to CAWNPGQPNYGYTF. The whole variable domain, remainder taken from reference TRBV30 and TRBJ1-2, is SQTIHQWPATLVQPVGSPLSLECTVEGTSNPNLYWYRQAAGRGLQLLFYSVGIGQISSEVPQNLSASRPQDRQFILSSKKLLLSDSGFYLCAWNPGQPNYGYTFGSGTRLTVV.

The chain couples TRBV5-1 to TRBJ2-2; 8 bases agree with TRBD2. From germline, CDR1 is SGHRS and CDR2 YFSETQ. V shed 4 bases, J shed 6 bases, and the junction held 14 bases outside the gene matches. This CDR3 is 17 amino acids long. In DNA, the CDR3 is TGCGCCAGCAGCGGGGGACTAGTTGGAAGTGTGGCCGGGGAGCTGTTTTTT. Its protein product is CASSGGLVGSVAGELFF.

This clone occurred many times. The CDR3 nucleotides are TGTGCCAGCAGCTACCGTACAGGGACCGGTCAGCCCCAGCATTTT. This sequence encodes CASSYRTGTGQPQHF. J is TRBJ1-5 and V is TRBV5-6, with D maybe TRBD1 (6 bases). The CDR3 runs to 15 residues. The germline V and J ends were trimmed by 3 bases and 6 bases, with 16 bases remaining between them. Germline assignment: CDR1 SGHDT and CDR2 YYEEEE.

This clone was detected a few times. V and J are TRBV6-4 and TRBJ1-5; no clear D. The CDR3 has 17 amino acids. The germline gives CDR1 MRHNA, CDR2 SNTAGT. The V and J ends lost 0 bases and 0 bases respectively, with 12 bases between them. CDR3 protein: CASSDSKQSYSNQPQHF. As DNA, the CDR3 is TGTGCCAGCAGTGACTCGAAACAGTCTTATAGCAATCAGCCCCAGCATTTT.

Only one count was recorded for this clone. The chain employs TRBV7-2 and TRBJ1-5; TRBD1 is a possible D gene (6 bases). Trimming took 0 bases from V and 5 from J, leaving 11 bases between them. This CDR3 contains 15 residues. CDR1 and CDR2 (germline): SGHTA, FQGNSA. CDR3 in amino acids: CASSLANWGHQPQHF. The CDR3 DNA is TGTGCCAGCAGCTTAGCGAACTGGGGGCATCAGCCCCAGCATTTT.

The chain employs TRBV5-1 and TRBJ1-2, with D maybe TRBD1 (5 bases). Between the trimmed V and J ends, which lost 1 base and 3 bases, there was a span of 10 bases. Looked up from germline, CDR1 is SGHRS and CDR2 is YFSETQ. This CDR3 spans 14 amino acids. The CDR3 sequence is CASSLSRGDYGYTF. The CDR3 coding sequence is TGCGCCAGCAGCTTGAGTAGGGGCGACTATGGCTACACCTTC.

J is TRBJ2-2 and V is TRBV15; 8 nucleotides match TRBD1. The V gene end was trimmed by 4 bases and the J gene end by 9 bases; junction bases not matched to a gene: 10. The CDR3 sequence is 15 residues long. CDR1 and CDR2 from the germline V gene are LNHNV and YYDKDF (reference sequence). The DNA of the CDR3 is TGTGCCACCAGCAAAGCTCCAGGGGGCCTTAGGGAGCTGTTTTTT. Amino acid sequence: CATSKAPGGLRELFF.

This clone was seen more than once but under ten times. The chain is built from TRBV5-4 and TRBJ1-2; unclear D gene. The germline CDR1 and CDR2 sequences are SGHNT and YYREEE (reference sequence). Trimming stripped 4 bases from V and 5 bases from J, with 9 bases between. The CDR3 is 12 amino acids. The CDR3 nucleotides are TGTGCCAGCAGCACCCAGGAGTATGGCTACACCTTC. This encodes CASSTQEYGYTF.

This clone was seen a few times. The V and J genes are TRBV2 and TRBJ2-1; 7 bases agree with TRBD1. Germline CDR1 reads SNHLY; CDR2 reads FYNNEI. This CDR3 comprises 15 residues. V shed 6 bases, J shed 3 bases, and the junction held 8 bases outside the gene matches. This chain's CDR3 is CASRPPGQYYNEQFF. CDR3 nucleotides: TGTGCCAGCAGGCCACCGGGACAGTACTACAATGAGCAGTTCTTC.

This clone was seen a few times. This chain uses TRBV10-3 with TRBJ2-3, with D possibly TRBD1 on 6 matching bases. In germline, CDR1 is ENHRY, CDR2 SYGVKD. The V gene lost 6 bases and the J gene lost 1 base, with 11 bases spanning the gap. The CDR3 loop spans 14 amino acids. The CDR3 DNA sequence: TGTGCCATCAGCCCGGGACAAGGCACAGATACGCAGTATTTT. As protein: CAISPGQGTDTQYF.

This chain links TRBV7-9 with TRBJ2-2; a weak D match, TRBD2 (5 bases). V lost 2 bases and J 6 bases, leaving 13 bases between the germline ends. CDR1 and CDR2 from the germline V gene are SEHNR and FQNEAQ (reference sequence). The CDR3 covers 15 residues. CDR3: CASSLYVDGAGELFF. The CDR3 DNA follows: TGTGCCAGCAGCTTATATGTGGACGGGGCCGGGGAGCTGTTTTTT.

As to this clone: Other nucleotide sequences in the sample specify the same CDR3. The chain links TRBV9 to TRBJ2-5; D is undetermined. This CDR3 contains 13 residues. V was trimmed by 0 bases and J by 2 bases, leaving 5 bases between them. Germline CDR1 SGDLS, CDR2 YYNGEE. CDR3 loop: CASSVGGQETQYF. The CDR3 region has the DNA TGTGCCAGCAGCGTAGGAGGACAAGAGACCCAGTACTTC. Drawing the rest from reference TRBV9 and TRBJ2-5, the complete variable domain is DSGVTQTPKHLITATGQRVTLRCSPRSGDLSVYWYQQSLDQGLQFLIQYYNGEERAKGNILERFSAQQFPDLHSELNLSSLELGDSALYFCASSVGGQETQYFGPGTRLLVL.

There are a few counts of this clone. The rearrangement links TRBV15 to TRBJ1-5; maybe TRBD1 (5 bases). The V gene's germline CDR1 is LNHNV and CDR2 YYDKDF (reference sequence). This CDR3 comprises 17 residues. The germline V and J ends were trimmed by 0 bases and 4 bases, with 16 bases remaining between them. The CDR3: CATSRDRLTERNQPQHF. In nucleotides, the CDR3 is TGTGCCACCAGCAGAGATCGACTGACAGAACGGAATCAGCCCCAGCATTTT.

The rearrangement joins TRBV10-3 to TRBJ2-7; D is uncertain. The CDR3 runs to 13 residues. Trimming took off 2 bases at V and 7 bases at J, with 12 bases between the two ends. Looked up from germline, CDR1 is ENHRY and CDR2 is SYGVKD. The CDR3 is CAISEQQLGEQYF. The CDR3, as DNA: TGTGCCATCAGTGAGCAGCAACTCGGGGAGCAGTACTTC.

The chain has TRBV2 and TRBJ1-1; 7 positions match TRBD1. The CDR3 sequence is 13 residues long. Trimming removed 6 bases from V and 0 bases from J; junction bases left unmatched: 1. The V gene's germline CDR1 is SNHLY and CDR2 FYNNEI. The CDR3 loop is CASRQGLNTEAFF. In DNA, the CDR3 is TGTGCCAGCAGACAGGGGTTGAACACTGAAGCTTTCTTT.

This clone was detected only a few times. The chain links TRBV28 to TRBJ2-6; TRBD1 is a possible D gene (5 bases). The V end lost 2 bases, the J end lost 1 base, and 6 bases lay between the germline ends. The CDR3 spans 15 residues. CDR1 and CDR2 (germline): MDHEN, SYDVKM. The CDR3 bases are TGTGCCAGCAGTTTACAGGGTTCTGGGGCCAACGTCCTGACTTTC. This codes for CASSLQGSGANVLTF.

This clone was observed a handful of times. The genes are TRBV2 and TRBJ1-2, with no clear D. The CDR3 spans 12 residues. The germline CDR1 and CDR2 sequences are SNHLY and FYNNEI. With 5 bases removed from V and 10 bases from J, the gap between germline ends came to 14 bases. The CDR3 spells CASSLTDRPYTF. CDR3 nucleotide sequence: TGTGCCAGCAGTCTTACTGACCGACCCTACACCTTC.

This clone was found a few times. This chain links TRBV2 with TRBJ1-2; D unresolved. Trimming left V 3 bases short and J 4 bases short, with 18 bases between. Germline-derived CDR1 and CDR2 are SNHLY and FYNNEI. CDR3 length: 16 residues. Written as DNA, the CDR3 is TGTGCCAGCAGTGAGGATGTGGAGGTCTTCGGCTATGGCTACACCTTC. It is translated as CASSEDVEVFGYGYTF.

The chain employs TRBV19 and TRBJ2-1; 8 bases match TRBD1. There are 15 residues in the CDR3. In germline, CDR1 is LNHDA, CDR2 SQIVND (reference sequence). J was trimmed by 6 bases and V by 3 bases; bases with no gene match: 7. CDR3 sequence reads: CASSIRQGPPNEQFF. The CDR3 nucleotides are TGTGCCAGTAGTATTCGACAGGGGCCCCCCAATGAGCAGTTCTTC.

The V and J genes are TRBV29-1 and TRBJ1-5, with D possibly TRBD1 on 6 matching bases. Germline V gene sequence: CDR1 SQVTM, CDR2 ANQGSEA. The CDR3 has 13 amino acids. Trimming left V 4 bases short and J 5 bases short, with 12 bases between. CDR3 sequence reads: CSVGGGLHQPQHF. The CDR3 bases are TGCAGCGTTGGTGGGGGGCTCCATCAGCCCCAGCATTTT.

The V call is TRBV29-1, the J call TRBJ2-4; D possibly uses TRBD1 or TRBD2 (5 bases each). This CDR3 contains 12 residues. The V gene's germline CDR1 is SQVTM and CDR2 ANQGSEA. Between the trimmed V and J ends, which lost 7 bases and 3 bases, there was a span of 10 bases. The CDR3 loop reads CSAGLDKNIQYF. CDR3 nucleotides: TGCAGCGCGGGGCTAGACAAAAACATTCAGTACTTC.